Detailed here is one T cell receptor (beta chain). This clonotype was detected only a few times. The target of this receptor is not known. Base quality data are lacking; no much larger clone is found one base away. This sample was included in a study of response to subunit inactivated influenza vaccine (dated by TCRdb to the late 2010s). The study in broad terms: Deep quantitative T cell receptor repertoire profiling was used in the study to track responses to a trivalent subunit inactivated influenza vaccine. Paper-wide results and their limitations: It was suggested by the authors that each seasonal influenza vaccination may recruit only a limited number of new T cells.

The germline V and J ends show losses of 3 bases and 3 bases respectively, and no gene match explains 6 bases of the junction. CDR1 SGHRS and CDR2 YFSETQ were looked up in the germline V gene. Including cysteine and phenylalanine, the CDR3 has 15 amino acids. The only DNA kept is the CDR3, 45 bases in frame from the first base. The library relied on RT-PCR. The sample was run on an Illumina HiSeq 2500. Using fastp trimming at Q25 and MiXCR clonotype assembly, TCRdb reanalyzed the public sequencing data and kept in-frame beta chains. Every distinct CDR3 protein forms one entry, paired with its most common genes and DNA. Here the sample has some 500,000 distinct CDR3 sequences; 25% occur a single time. Under 2.5% of the sample is taken by the ten largest.

Sample: CD4+ T cells sorted from PBMCs, taken roughly 5 days after vaccination. The sequence was obtained from a man aged 50 to 59 who received an inactivated influenza vaccine. Donor details come from another sample of the same person, matched by shared clones. The rearrangement combines TRBV5-1 with TRBJ2-3; 8 junctional bases match TRBD1. The DNA sequence is TGCGCCAGCAGCTCGAAGACAGGGGCGACAGATACGCAGTATTTT. It translates as CASSSKTGATDTQYF.